This entry lists 4 T cell receptor beta chains sequenced from one sample in a study of T cells and copy number aberrations in small-cell lung cancer. Assay used: immunoSEQ multiplex PCR; TCRdb lists only in-frame clones, some missing. Of over a thousand clones listed, about 80% are singletons. The sequenced sample was tumor tissue. The source of these receptors is a woman aged 45-65 years with small cell lung cancer.

The J gene is TRBJ2-2, the V gene TRBV10-3; D remains ambiguous. The CDR3 spans 12 residues. Germline V lookup: CDR1 ENHRY, CDR2 SYGVKD. V gave up 4 bases and J gave up 4 bases, with 4 bases separating them. The CDR3 bases are TGTGCCATCAGTGGGAGCACCGGGGAGCTGTTTTTT. As protein: CAISGSTGELFF.

This clone came up a few times. CDR3 sequence reads: CAWSARGGIQYF. In DNA form, the CDR3 reads TGTGCCTGGAGTGCGCGGGGGGGCATTCAGTACTTC. The chain is built from TRBV30 and TRBJ2-4, with 9 bases that match TRBD2. The CDR3 consists of 12 residues. Germline CDR1 is GTSNPN and CDR2 is SVGIG (reference sequence). After removal of 1 base from V and 9 bases from J, the junction contained 1 base not matched to a gene.

The rearrangement links TRBV4-2 to TRBJ2-3; D remains ambiguous. V was clipped by 3 bases and J by 1 base, with 8 bases between them. From germline, CDR1 is LGHNA and CDR2 YNFKEQ. CDR3 size: 14 residues. The CDR3 region has the DNA TGTGCCAGCAGCCAGGAAAGAGGCACAGATACGCAGTATTTT. This encodes CASSQERGTDTQYF.

This clone was seen a single time. The chain carries TRBV30 and TRBJ1-1; D not resolved. Germline assignment: CDR1 GTSNPN and CDR2 SVGIG (reference sequence). This CDR3 is built from 13 residues. Trimming stripped 3 bases from V and 1 base from J, with 9 bases between. CDR3 coding DNA: TGTGCCTGGAGATCCACAGCGAACACTGAAGCTTTCTTT. Translation gives CAWRSTANTEAFF.